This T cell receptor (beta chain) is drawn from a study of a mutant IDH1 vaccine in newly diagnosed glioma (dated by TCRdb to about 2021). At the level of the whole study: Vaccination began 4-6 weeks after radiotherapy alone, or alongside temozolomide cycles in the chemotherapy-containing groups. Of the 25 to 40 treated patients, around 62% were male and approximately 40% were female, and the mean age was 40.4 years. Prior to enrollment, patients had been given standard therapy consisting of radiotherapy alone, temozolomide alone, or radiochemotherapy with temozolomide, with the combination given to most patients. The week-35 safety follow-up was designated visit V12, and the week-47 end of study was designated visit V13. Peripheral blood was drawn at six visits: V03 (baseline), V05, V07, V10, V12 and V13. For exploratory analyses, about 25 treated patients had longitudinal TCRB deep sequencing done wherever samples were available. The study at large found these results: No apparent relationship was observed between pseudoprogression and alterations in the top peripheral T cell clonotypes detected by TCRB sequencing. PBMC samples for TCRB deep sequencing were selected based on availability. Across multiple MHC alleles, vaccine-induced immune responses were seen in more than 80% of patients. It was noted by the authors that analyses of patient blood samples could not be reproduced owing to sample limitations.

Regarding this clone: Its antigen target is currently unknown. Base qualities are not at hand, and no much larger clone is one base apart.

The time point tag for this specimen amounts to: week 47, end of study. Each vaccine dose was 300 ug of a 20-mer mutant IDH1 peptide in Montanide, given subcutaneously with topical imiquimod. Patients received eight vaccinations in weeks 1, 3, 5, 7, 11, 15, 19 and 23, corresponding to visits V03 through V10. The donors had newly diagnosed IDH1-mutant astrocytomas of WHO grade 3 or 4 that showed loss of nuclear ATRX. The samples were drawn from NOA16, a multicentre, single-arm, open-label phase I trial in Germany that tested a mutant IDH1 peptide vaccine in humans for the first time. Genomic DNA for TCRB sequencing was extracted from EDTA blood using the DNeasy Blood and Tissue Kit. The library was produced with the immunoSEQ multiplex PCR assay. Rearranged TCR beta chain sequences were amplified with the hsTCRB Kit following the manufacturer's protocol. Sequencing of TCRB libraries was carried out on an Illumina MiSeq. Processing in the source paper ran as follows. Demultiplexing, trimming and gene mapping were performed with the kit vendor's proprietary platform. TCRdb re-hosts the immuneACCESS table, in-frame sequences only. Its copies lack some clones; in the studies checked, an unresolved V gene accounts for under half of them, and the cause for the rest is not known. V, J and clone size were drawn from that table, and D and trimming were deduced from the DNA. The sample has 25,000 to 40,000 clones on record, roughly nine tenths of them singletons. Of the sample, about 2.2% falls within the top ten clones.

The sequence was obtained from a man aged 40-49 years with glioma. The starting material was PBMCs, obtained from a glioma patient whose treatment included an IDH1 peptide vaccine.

The DNA reads TGTGCCAGCAGCCAAGATCCTAGCGGGACACAAGAGACCCAGTACTTC. Protein translation: CASSQDPSGTQETQYF. The chain is encoded by TRBV4-2 joined to TRBJ2-5; 9 bases in the middle match TRBD2. Via the germline V gene, CDR1 is LGHNA and CDR2 YNFKEQ. Relative to germline, V is missing 0 bases and J is missing 2 bases, with 4 bases of the junction outside any gene match. From cysteine to phenylalanine, the CDR3 is 16 amino acids long. Only CDR3 DNA is held: 48 bases, read in frame from base 1.